Detailed here is one TCR beta chain. Its antigen is still unknown. Each CDR3 protein is one row after TCRdb ran MiXCR on the RT-PCR reads. The sample lists 800,000 or so distinct CDR3 sequences; less than 25% were seen once. The data are from a study of response to subunit inactivated influenza vaccine. Trimming stripped 2 bases from V and 7 bases from J, with 15 bases between. The germline V gene has CDR1 DFQATT and CDR2 SNEGSKA (reference sequence). CDR3 length equals 13 residues. Study-wide results and caveats: Each seasonal flu vaccination may recruit only limited new T cells, authors suggested.

The clonotype was recovered from a man in his fifties who received an inactivated influenza vaccine. The sample in question was PBMCs from blood, obtained 4 to 6 days after vaccination. The rearrangement joins TRBV20-1 to TRBJ2-7; perhaps TRBD1 as D (6 bases). DNA of the CDR3: TGCAGTGCTAGAACCGTACAGGGCGAGGAGCAGTACTTC. Translation: CSARTVQGEEQYF.